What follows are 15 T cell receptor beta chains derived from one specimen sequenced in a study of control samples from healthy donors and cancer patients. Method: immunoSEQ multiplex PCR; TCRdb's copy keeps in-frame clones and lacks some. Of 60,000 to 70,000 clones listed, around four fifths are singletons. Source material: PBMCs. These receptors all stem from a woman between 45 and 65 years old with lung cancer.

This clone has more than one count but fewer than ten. In DNA form, the CDR3 reads TGTGCCAGCAGTTACTCAGGACTTGAAGAGACCCAGTACTTC. Protein: CASSYSGLEETQYF. The chain is built from TRBV6-6 and TRBJ2-5; D might be TRBD2 (5 bases). The germline CDR1 and CDR2 sequences are MNHNY and SVGAGI (reference sequence). The CDR3 sequence is 14 residues long. Trimming took 0 bases from V and 3 from J, leaving 8 bases between them.

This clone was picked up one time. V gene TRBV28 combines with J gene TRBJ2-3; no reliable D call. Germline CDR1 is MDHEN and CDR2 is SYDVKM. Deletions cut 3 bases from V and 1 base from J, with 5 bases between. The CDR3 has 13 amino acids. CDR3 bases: TGTGCCAGCAGTTTTTATCGCACAGATACGCAGTATTTT. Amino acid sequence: CASSFYRTDTQYF. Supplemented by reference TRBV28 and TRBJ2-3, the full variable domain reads DVKVTQSSRYLVKRTGEKVFLECVQDMDHENMFWYRQDPGLGLRLIYFSYDVKMKEKGDIPEGYSVSREKKERFSLILESASTNQTSMYLCASSFYRTDTQYFGPGTRLTVL.

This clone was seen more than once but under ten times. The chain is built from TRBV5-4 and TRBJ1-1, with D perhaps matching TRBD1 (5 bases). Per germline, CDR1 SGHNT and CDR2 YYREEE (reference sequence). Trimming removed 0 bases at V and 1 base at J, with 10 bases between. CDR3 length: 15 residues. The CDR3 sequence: CASSLVGQGNTEAFF. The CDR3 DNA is TGTGCCAGCAGCTTGGTAGGACAAGGGAACACTGAAGCTTTCTTT.

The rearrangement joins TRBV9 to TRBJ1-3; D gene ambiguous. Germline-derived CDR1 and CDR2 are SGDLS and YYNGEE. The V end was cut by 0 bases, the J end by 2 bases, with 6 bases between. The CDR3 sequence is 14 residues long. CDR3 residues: CASSVAGAGNTIYF. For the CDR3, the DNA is TGTGCCAGCAGCGTAGCCGGGGCTGGAAACACCATATATTTT.

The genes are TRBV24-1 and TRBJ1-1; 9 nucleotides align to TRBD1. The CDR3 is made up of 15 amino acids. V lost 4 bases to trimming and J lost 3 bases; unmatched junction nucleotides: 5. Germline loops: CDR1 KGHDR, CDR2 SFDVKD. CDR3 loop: CATSESGQGYTEAFF. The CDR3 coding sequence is TGTGCCACCAGTGAGTCGGGACAGGGATACACTGAAGCTTTCTTT.

Here the CDR3 DNA reads TGCGCCAGCAGCTTCACGAGCGGGGGGGCGGACACCGGGGAGCTGTTTTTT. Its translation is CASSFTSGGADTGELFF. The J gene is TRBJ2-2, the V gene TRBV5-1, with 10 nucleotides matching TRBD2. The CDR3 is made up of 17 amino acids. The junction had 7 bases not matched to a gene; V was cut back by 2 bases and J by 3 bases. Looked up from germline, CDR1 is SGHRS and CDR2 is YFSETQ.

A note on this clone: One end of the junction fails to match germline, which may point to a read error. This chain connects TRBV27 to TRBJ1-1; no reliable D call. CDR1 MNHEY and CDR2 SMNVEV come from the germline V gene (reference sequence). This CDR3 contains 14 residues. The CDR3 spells CASSLRPMNTGAFF. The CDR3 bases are TGTGCCAGCAGTTTACGGCCCATGAACACTGGAGCTTTCTTT.

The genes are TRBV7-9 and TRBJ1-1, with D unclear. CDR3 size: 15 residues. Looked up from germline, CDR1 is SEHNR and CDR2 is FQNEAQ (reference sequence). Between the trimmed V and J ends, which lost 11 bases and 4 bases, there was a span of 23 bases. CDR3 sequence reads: CAARLPPADSTEAFF. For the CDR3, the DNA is TGTGCCGCAAGGCTACCGCCGGCGGATTCCACTGAAGCTTTCTTT.

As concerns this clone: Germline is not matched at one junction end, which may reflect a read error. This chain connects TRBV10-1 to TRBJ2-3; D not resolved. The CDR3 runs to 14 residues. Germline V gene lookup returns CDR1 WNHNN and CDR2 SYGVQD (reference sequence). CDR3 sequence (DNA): TGCGCCAGCAGTGAGTCCATCGGCACGGATACGCAGTATTTT. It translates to CASSESIGTDTQYF.

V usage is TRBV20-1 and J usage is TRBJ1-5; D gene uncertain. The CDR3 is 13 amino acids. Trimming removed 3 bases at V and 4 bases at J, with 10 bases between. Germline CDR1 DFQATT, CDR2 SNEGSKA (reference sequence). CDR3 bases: TGCAGTGCTAGTTCAGACGTTAATCAGCCCCAGCATTTT. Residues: CSASSDVNQPQHF.

As DNA, the CDR3 is TGTGCCAGCAGCTCTCAGGGGCTGAGCACTGAAGCTTTCTTT. It translates to CASSSQGLSTEAFF. This chain joins TRBV7-2 and TRBJ1-1, with a tentative D call TRBD1 (6 bases). CDR1 and CDR2 from the germline V gene are SGHTA and FQGNSA. V shed 4 bases and J shed 4 bases, with 13 bases lying between them. The length of the CDR3 is 14 residues.

The CDR3 here is CASSYSSQFTRMETQYF. In nucleotides, the CDR3 is TGTGCCAGCAGTTACTCGTCCCAGTTCACCCGGATGGAGACCCAGTACTTC. The chain employs TRBV6-2 or TRBV6-3 and TRBJ2-5; D remains ambiguous. There are 17 residues in the CDR3. Germline V lookup: CDR1 MNHEY, CDR2 SVGEGT. V was cut by 0 bases and J by 5 bases, with 19 bases left in between.

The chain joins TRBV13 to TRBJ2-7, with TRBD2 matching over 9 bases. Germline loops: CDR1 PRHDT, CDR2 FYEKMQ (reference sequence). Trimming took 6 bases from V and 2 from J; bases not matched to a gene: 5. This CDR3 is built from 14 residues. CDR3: CASSPAGGTYEQYF. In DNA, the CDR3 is TGTGCCAGCAGTCCAGCGGGGGGTACCTACGAGCAGTACTTC.

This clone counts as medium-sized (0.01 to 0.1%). This CDR3 reads CASRMGGRLFF. The CDR3 DNA is TGTGCCAGCCGTATGGGTGGGCGACTGTTTTTT. The chain is built from TRBV19 and TRBJ1-4; no definite D call. CDR3 size: 11 residues. Germline loops: CDR1 LNHDA, CDR2 SQIVND (reference sequence). Trimming removed 9 bases at V and 13 bases at J, with 15 bases between.

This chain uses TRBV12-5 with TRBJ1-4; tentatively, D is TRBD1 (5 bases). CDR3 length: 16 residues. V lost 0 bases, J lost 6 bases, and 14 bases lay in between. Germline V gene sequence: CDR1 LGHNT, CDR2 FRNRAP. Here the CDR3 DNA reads TGTGCTAGTGGTTTGGTACTCGGGACGGGGGATGAAAAACTGTTTTTT. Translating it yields CASGLVLGTGDEKLFF. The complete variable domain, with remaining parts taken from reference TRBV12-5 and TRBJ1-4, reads DARVTQTPRHKVTEMGQEVTMRCQPILGHNTVFWYRQTMMQGLELLAYFRNRAPLDDSGMPKDRFSAEMPDATLATLKIQPSEPRDSAVYFCASGLVLGTGDEKLFFGSGTQLSVL.